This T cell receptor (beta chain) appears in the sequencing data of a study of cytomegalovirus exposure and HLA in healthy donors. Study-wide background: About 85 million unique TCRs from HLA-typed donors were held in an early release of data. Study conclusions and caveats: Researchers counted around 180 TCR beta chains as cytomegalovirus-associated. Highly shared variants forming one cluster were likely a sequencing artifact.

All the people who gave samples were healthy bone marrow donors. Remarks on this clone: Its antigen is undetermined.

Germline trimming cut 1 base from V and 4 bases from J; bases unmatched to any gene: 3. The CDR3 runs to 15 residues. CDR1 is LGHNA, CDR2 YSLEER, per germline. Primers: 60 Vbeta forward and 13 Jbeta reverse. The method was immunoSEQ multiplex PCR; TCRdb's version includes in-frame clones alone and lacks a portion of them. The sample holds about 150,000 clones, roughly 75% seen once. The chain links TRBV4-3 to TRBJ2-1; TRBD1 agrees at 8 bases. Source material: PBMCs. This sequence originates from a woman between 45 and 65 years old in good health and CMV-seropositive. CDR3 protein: CASSQATGVYNEQFF. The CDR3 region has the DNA TGCGCCAGCAGCCAAGCGACAGGGGTTTACAATGAGCAGTTCTTC.